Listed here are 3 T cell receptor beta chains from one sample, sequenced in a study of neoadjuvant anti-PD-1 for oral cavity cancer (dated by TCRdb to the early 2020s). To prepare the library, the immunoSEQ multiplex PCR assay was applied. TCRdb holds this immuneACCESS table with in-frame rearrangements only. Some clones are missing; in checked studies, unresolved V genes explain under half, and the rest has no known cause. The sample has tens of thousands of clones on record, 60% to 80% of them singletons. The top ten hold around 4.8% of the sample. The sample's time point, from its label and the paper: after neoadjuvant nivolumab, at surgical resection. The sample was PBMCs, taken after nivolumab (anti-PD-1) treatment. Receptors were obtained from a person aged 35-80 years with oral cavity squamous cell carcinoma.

The CDR3 DNA reads as TGTGCCAGCACCTACGGAAACTCCTACGAGCAGTACTTC. The encoded protein is CASTYGNSYEQYF. V is TRBV28 and J is TRBJ2-7, with unresolved D. Germline V gene sequence: CDR1 MDHEN, CDR2 SYDVKM. The germline V and J ends were trimmed by 7 bases and 0 bases, with 10 bases remaining between them. This CDR3 is built from 13 residues.

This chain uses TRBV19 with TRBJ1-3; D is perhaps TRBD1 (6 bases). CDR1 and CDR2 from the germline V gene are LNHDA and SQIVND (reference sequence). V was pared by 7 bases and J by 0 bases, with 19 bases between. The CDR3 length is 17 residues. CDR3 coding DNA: TGTGCCAGTAAGGGGGGTGGCAGGACGTACTCTGGAAACACCATATATTTT. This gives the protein CASKGGGRTYSGNTIYF.

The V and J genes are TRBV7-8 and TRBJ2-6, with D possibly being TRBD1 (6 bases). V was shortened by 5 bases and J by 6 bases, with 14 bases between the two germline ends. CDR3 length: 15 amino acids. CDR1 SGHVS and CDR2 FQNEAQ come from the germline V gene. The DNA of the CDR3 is TGTGCCAGCAGCCCCGCAGGGGTGCCGGCCAACGTCCTGACTTTC. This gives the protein CASSPAGVPANVLTF.